This T cell receptor beta chain came from a study of a mutant IDH1 vaccine in newly diagnosed glioma. This table comes from immunoSEQ multiplex PCR, and its TCRdb copy is limited to in-frame clones, with some not included. This sample has more than 50,000 clones, with over 75% found just once. CDR3 length equals 13 residues. Looked up from germline, CDR1 is SEHNR and CDR2 is FQNEAQ (reference sequence). Deletions cut 4 bases from V and 7 bases from J, with 11 bases between. Worth noting for this clone: The antigen remains undetermined.

As for time point: week 11, during vaccination. What each vaccine dose contained was 300 ug of mutant IDH1 20-mer peptide, accompanied by topical imiquimod. This receptor was taken from a middle-aged man with glioma. The chain is built from TRBV7-9 and TRBJ1-5; D is perhaps TRBD1 (5 bases). Sequenced material: PBMCs, taken from a glioma patient whose treatment included an IDH1 peptide vaccine. DNA for the CDR3: TGTGCCAGCAGCTCGGGGACCGCACAGCCCCAGCATTTT. Translated: CASSSGTAQPQHF.